This T cell receptor beta chain comes out of a study of T cell repertoires in cytomegalovirus infection. About the research overall: Carrying CMV and the relevant HLA type showed in public TCR beta signatures. Study-wide results and caveats: HLA-C-restricted TCR beta clonotypes specific for CMV led the ex vivo response.

The CDR3 spans 15 residues. Losses at the gene ends were 4 bases for V and 3 bases for J; bases not matched to a gene: 9. In the case of this clonotype: Its antigen remains unidentified.

TCRdb called the reads again in MiXCR, with one record for every CDR3 protein. The sample includes around 71,000 distinct CDR3 sequences, 20% of them seen just once. The clonotype was recovered from a human donor in good health (CMV status not recorded). Some clones in this sample may be carry-over from other donors' samples. Sequenced material: CD8+ T cells from cultured PBMCs, taken from culture after CMV antigen stimulation. V gene TRBV12-3 or TRBV12-4 combines with J gene TRBJ2-7; 7 bases line up with TRBD1. In DNA form, the CDR3 reads TGTGCCAGCAGTTCCGAGACAGGGATAGACTACGAGCAGTACTTC. This codes for CASSSETGIDYEQYF.